This T cell receptor beta chain was sequenced during a study of blood T cell repertoires in COVID-19. Study at large: Sites across the United States, Italy and Spain contributed samples from acute and convalescent COVID-19.

V lost 7 bases, J lost 10 bases, and 8 bases stayed unmatched. The CDR3 loop spans 14 amino acids. The V gene's germline CDR1 is MGHDK and CDR2 SYGVNS. In its sample, this clone was seen a few times. Libraries were prepared by immunoSEQ multiplex PCR; TCRdb keeps only in-frame clonotypes and omits some of them. The sample yields some 70,000 clones, roughly 84% seen once. The chain joins TRBV25-1 to TRBJ1-6; 9 positions match TRBD1. The source is a woman aged 45-60 years with acute or convalescent COVID-19. Sequencing input: peripheral blood. In DNA form, the CDR3 reads TGTGCCAGCACAGGACAGGGGTTGGAATCACCCCTCCACTTT. Translated: CASTGQGLESPLHF.